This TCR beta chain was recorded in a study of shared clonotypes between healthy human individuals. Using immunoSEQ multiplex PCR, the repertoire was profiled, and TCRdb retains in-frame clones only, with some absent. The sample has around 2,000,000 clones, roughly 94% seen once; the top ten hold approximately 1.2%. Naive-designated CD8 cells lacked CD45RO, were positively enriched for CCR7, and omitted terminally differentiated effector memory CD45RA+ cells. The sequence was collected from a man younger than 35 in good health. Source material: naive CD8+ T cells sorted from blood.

CDR3 amino acids: CASQVAGEYEQYF. CDR3 coding DNA: TGCGCCAGCCAGGTGGCGGGAGAATACGAGCAGTACTTC. The chain carries TRBV10-2 and TRBJ2-7; 7 bases map to TRBD2. Germline loops: CDR1 WSHSY, CDR2 SAAADI. This CDR3 region has 13 residues. V was pared by 8 bases and J by 4 bases, with 8 bases of the junction left unmatched.